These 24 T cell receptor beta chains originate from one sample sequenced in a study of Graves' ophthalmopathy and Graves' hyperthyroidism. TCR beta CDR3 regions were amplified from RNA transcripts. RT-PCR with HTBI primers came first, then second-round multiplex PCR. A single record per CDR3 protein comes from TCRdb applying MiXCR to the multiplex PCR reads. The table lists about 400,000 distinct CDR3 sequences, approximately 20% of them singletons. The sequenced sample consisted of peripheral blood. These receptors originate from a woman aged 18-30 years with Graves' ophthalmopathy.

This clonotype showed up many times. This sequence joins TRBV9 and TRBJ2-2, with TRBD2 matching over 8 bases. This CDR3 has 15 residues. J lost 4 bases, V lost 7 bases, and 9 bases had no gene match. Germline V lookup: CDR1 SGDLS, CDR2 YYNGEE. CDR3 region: CASGREGESTGELFF. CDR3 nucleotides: TGTGCCAGCGGTCGGGAGGGAGAGAGCACCGGGGAGCTGTTTTTT.

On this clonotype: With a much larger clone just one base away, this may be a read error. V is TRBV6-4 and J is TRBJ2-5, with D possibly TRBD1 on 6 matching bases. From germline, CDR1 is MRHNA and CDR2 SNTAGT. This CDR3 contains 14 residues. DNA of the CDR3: TGTGCCATCTCGGAGTACGGACAGCAAGAGAGCCAGTACTTC. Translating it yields CAISEYGQQESQYF.

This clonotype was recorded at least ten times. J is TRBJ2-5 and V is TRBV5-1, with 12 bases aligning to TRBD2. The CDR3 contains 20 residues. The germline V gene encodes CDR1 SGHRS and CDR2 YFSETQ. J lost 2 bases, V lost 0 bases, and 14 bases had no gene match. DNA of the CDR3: TGCGCCAGCAGCTTGGTACTAGGCCTAGCGGGAGGGCCGGAGCAAGAGACCCAGTACTTC. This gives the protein CASSLVLGLAGGPEQETQYF.

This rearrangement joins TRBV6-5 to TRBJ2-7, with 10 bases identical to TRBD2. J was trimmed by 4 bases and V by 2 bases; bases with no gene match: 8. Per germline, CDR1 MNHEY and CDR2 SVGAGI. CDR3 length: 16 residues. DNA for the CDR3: TGTGCCAGCAGTTACCAGCCGGGACTAGCGACGTACGAGCAGTACTTC. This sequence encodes CASSYQPGLATYEQYF.

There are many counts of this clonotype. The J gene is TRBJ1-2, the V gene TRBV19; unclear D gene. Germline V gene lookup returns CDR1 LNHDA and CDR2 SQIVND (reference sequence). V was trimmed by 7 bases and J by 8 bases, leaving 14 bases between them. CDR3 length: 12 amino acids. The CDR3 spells CASTQTSTGYTF. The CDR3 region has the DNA TGTGCCAGTACTCAGACATCCACCGGCTACACCTTC. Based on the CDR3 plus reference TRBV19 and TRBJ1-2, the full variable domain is DGGITQSPKYLFRKEGQNVTLSCEQNLNHDAMYWYRQDPGQGLRLIYYSQIVNDFQKGDIAEGYSVSREKKESFPLTVTSAQKNPTAFYLCASTQTSTGYTFGSGTRLTVV.

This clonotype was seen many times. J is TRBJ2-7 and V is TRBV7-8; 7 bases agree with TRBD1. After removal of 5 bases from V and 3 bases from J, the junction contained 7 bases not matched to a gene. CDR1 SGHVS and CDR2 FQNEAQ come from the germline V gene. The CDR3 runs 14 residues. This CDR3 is CASSPTGINYEQYF. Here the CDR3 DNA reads TGTGCCAGCAGCCCGACAGGGATCAACTACGAGCAGTACTTC.

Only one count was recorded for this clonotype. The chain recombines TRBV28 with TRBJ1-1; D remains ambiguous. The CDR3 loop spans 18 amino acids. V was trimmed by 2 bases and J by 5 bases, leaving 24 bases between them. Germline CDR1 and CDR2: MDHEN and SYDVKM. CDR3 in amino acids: CASSLPTRRESSRTEAFF. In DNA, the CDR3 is TGTGCCAGCAGTTTACCTACCCGAAGGGAGAGCAGTAGGACTGAAGCTTTCTTT.

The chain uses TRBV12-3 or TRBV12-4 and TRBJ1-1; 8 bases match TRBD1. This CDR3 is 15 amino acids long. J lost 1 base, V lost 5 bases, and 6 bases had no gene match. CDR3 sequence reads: CASSPAGGGNTEAFF. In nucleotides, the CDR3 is TGTGCCAGCAGTCCGGCAGGGGGCGGGAACACTGAAGCTTTCTTT.

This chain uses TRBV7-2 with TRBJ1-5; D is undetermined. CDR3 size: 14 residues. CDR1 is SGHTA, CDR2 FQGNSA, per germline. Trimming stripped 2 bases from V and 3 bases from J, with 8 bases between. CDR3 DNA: TGTGCCAGCAGCTTAATATCCCTCAATCAGCCCCAGCATTTT. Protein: CASSLISLNQPQHF.

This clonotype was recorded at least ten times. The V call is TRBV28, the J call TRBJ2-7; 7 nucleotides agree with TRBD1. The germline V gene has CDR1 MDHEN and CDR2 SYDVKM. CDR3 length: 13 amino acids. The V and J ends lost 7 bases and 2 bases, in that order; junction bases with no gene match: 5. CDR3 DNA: TGTGCCAGCATTGACGGGACAGCCTACGAGCAGTACTTC. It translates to CASIDGTAYEQYF. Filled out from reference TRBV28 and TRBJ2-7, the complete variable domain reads DVKVTQSSRYLVKRTGEKVFLECVQDMDHENMFWYRQDPGLGLRLIYFSYDVKMKEKGDIPEGYSVSREKKERFSLILESASTNQTSMYLCASIDGTAYEQYFGPGTRLTVT.

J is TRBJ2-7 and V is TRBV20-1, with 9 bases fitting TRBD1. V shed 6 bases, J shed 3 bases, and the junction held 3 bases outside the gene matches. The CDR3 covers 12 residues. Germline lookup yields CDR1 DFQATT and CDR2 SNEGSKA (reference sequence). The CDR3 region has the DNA TGCAGTGCCGAGGGACAGGGCTACGAGCAGTACTTC. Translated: CSAEGQGYEQYF.

The chain's CDR3 is CASRPLAGQSYEQYF. CDR3 coding DNA: TGTGCCAGCAGGCCACTAGCGGGACAAAGCTACGAGCAGTACTTC. The chain combines TRBV27 with TRBJ2-7; 10 bases match TRBD2. The CDR3 has 15 residues. V lost 6 bases, J lost 3 bases, and 8 bases stayed unmatched. Germline V gene data show CDR1 as MNHEY and CDR2 as SMNVEV (reference sequence).

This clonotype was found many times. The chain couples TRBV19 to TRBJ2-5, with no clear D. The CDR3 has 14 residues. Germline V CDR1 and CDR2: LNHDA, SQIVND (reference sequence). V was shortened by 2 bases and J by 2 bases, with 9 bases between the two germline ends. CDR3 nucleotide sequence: TGTGCCAGTAGTATACAGGCAAGGCAAGAGACCCAGTACTTC. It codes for CASSIQARQETQYF. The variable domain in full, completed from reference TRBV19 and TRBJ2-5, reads DGGITQSPKYLFRKEGQNVTLSCEQNLNHDAMYWYRQDPGQGLRLIYYSQIVNDFQKGDIAEGYSVSREKKESFPLTVTSAQKNPTAFYLCASSIQARQETQYFGPGTRLLVL.

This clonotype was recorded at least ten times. The CDR3 DNA is TGCAGGTCCAGAGGAGGTACCACCTACGAGCAGTACTTC. Its translation is CRSRGGTTYEQYF. V and J are TRBV29-1 and TRBJ2-7, with D possibly matching TRBD2 (5 bases). This CDR3 is 13 amino acids long. Germline V CDR1 and CDR2: SQVTM, ANQGSEA.

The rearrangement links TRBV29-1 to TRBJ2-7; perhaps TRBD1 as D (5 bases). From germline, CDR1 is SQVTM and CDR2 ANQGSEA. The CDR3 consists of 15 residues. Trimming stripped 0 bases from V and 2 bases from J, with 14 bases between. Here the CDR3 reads CSVEDKETETYEQYF. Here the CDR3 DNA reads TGCAGCGTTGAAGATAAGGAGACAGAGACCTACGAGCAGTACTTC.

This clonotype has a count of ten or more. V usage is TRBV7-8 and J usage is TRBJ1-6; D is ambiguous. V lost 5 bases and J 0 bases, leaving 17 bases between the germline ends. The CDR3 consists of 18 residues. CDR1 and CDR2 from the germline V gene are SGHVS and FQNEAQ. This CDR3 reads CASSPRSGGGSYNSPLHF. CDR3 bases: TGTGCCAGCAGCCCCCGTTCTGGCGGCGGCTCCTATAATTCACCCCTCCACTTT.

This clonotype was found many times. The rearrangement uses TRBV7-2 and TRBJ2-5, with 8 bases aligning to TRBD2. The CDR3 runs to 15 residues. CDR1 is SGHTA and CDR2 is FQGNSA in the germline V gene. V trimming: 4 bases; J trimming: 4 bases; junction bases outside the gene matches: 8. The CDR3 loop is CASSSGGAGGETQYF. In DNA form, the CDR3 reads TGTGCCAGCAGCTCGGGGGGGGCCGGGGGAGAGACCCAGTACTTC.

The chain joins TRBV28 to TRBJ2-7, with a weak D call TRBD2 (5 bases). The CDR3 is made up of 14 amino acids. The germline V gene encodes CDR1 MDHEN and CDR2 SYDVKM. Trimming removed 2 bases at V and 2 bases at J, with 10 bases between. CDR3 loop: CASSLNGLTYEQYF. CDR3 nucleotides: TGTGCCAGCAGTTTAAACGGACTGACCTACGAGCAGTACTTC.

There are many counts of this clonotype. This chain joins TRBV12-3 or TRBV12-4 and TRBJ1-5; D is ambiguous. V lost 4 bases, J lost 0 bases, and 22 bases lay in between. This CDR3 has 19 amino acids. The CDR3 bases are TGTGCCAGCAGTTCTGAGCGGACGCCTTTGACGAATAGCAATCAGCCCCAGCATTTT. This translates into CASSSERTPLTNSNQPQHF.

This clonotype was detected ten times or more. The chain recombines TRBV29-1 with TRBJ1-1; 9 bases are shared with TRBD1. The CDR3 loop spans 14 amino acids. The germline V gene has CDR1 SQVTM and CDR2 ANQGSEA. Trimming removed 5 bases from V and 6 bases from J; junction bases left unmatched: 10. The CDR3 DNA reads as TGCAGCGTTCCCGGGACAGGGCACGTTTCTGAAGCTTTCTTT. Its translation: CSVPGTGHVSEAFF. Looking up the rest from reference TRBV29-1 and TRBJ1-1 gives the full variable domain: SAVISQKPSRDICQRGTSLTIQCQVDSQVTMMFWYRQQPGQSLTLIATANQGSEATYESGFVIDKFPISRPNLTFSTLTVSNMSPEDSSIYLCSVPGTGHVSEAFFGQGTRLTVV.

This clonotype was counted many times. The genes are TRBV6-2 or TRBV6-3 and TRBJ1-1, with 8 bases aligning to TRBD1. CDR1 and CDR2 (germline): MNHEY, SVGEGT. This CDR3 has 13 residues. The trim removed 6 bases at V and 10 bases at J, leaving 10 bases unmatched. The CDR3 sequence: CASSRGQGVRAFF. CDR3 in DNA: TGTGCCAGCAGCCGCGGACAGGGCGTACGAGCTTTCTTT.

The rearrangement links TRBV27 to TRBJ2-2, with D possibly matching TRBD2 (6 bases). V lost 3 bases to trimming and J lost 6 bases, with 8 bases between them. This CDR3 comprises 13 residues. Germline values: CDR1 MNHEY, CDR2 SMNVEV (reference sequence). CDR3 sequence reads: CASSFGSPGELFF. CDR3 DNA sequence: TGTGCCAGCAGTTTCGGGAGTCCCGGGGAGCTGTTTTTT.

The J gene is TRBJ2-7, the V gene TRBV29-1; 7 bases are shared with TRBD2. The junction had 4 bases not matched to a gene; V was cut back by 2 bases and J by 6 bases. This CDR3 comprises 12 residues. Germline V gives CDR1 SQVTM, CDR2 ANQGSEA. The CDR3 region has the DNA TGCAGCGTTGAAACGGGAGGAGTCGAGCAGTACTTC. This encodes CSVETGGVEQYF.

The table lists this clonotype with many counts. CDR3: CASSLERSPLHF. The DNA of the CDR3 is TGTGCCAGCAGTTTAGAGAGATCACCCCTCCACTTT. V and J are TRBV12-3 or TRBV12-4 and TRBJ1-6; no clear D. V lost 1 base, J lost 10 bases, and 5 bases lay in between. CDR3 length equals 12 residues.